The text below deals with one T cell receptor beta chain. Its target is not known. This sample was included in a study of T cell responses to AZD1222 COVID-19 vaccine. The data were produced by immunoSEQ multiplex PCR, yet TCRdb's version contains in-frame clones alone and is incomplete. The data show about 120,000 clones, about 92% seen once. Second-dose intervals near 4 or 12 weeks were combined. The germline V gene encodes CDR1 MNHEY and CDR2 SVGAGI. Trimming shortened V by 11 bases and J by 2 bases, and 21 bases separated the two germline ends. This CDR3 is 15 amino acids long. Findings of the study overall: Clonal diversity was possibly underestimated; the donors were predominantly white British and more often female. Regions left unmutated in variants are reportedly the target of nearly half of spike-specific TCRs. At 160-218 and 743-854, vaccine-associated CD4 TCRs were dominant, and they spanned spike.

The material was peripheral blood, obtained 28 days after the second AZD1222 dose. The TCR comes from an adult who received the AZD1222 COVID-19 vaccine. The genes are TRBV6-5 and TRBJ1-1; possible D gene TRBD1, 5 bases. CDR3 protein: CASQVRTTPNTEAFF. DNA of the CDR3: TGTGCCTCCCAAGTCCGGACAACTCCCAACACTGAAGCTTTCTTT.